Detailed here is one T cell receptor beta chain. The data were taken from a study of blood T cell repertoires in COVID-19. The CDR3 sequence is 16 residues long. V lost 3 bases and J lost 0, with 15 bases in between. Germline V CDR1 and CDR2: MDHEN, SYDVKM. The protocol was immunoSEQ multiplex PCR, while the TCRdb copy is restricted to in-frame clones and leaves out a portion. The data show around 180,000 clones, 86% seen once. This rearrangement joins TRBV28 to TRBJ2-7, with TRBD1 as a possible D gene (6 bases). Sequencing input: PBMCs or T cells enriched from blood (not recorded which). This clonotype originated in a woman aged 25 to 45 who had recovered from COVID-19. CDR3 DNA: TGTGCCAGCAGTTTTCTCCCGACAGGAGCCTCCTACGAGCAGTACTTC. Translating it yields CASSFLPTGASYEQYF.